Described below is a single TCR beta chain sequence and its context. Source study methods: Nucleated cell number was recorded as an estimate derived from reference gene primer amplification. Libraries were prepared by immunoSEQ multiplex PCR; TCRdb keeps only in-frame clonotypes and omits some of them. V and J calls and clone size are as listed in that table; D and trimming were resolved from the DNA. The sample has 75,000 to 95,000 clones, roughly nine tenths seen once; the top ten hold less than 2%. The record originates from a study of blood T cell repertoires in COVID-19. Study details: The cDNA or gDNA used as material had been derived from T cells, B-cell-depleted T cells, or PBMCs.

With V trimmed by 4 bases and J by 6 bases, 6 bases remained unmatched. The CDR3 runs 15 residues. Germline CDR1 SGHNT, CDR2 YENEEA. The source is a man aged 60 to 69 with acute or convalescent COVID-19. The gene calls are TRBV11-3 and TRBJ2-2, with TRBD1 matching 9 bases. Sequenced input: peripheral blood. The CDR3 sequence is CASSSGDRDPGELFF. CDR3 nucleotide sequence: TGTGCCAGCAGCTCCGGGGACAGGGATCCCGGGGAGCTGTTTTTT.